The clone carrying this T cell receptor (beta chain) was detected a few times. Its target is unknown. Both 60 Vbeta primers and 13 Jbeta primers went into the PCR. Sequenced by immunoSEQ multiplex PCR; TCRdb stores in-frame clones only, minus some. The sample lists under 300,000 clones, around two thirds occurring once. The junction had 9 bases not matched to a gene; V was cut back by 4 bases and J by 0 bases. The CDR3 length is 16 residues. The germline gives CDR1 SQVTM, CDR2 ANQGSEA. The data belong to a study of cytomegalovirus exposure and HLA in healthy donors. About the research overall: Within an early data release were about 85 million unique TCRs drawn from HLA-typed donors. For the 300 to 450 genotyped donors, 81% fell within the Caucasian-associated ancestry cluster. Study-level findings and limits: Reportedly, a later analysis found an Asian-associated ancestry cluster had fewer N-insertions than the roughly 700-donor mean.

The study sampled nominally healthy donors, though unrecorded immune exposures were likely. Material: PBMCs. The genes are TRBV29-1 and TRBJ2-7; 10 bases match TRBD2. The clonotype originates from a female donor in good health and CMV-seronegative. The DNA for the CDR3 is TGCAGCGTTGTAGGACTAGCGGAAAAATCCTCCTACGAGCAGTACTTC. It translates to CSVVGLAEKSSYEQYF.